One sample yielded the 32 T cell receptor beta chains listed below, sequenced in a study of T cell responses to AZD1222 COVID-19 vaccine. The repertoire was sequenced with immunoSEQ multiplex PCR; TCRdb's copy has only in-frame clones and lacks some. The table has fewer than 120,000 clones, approximately 85% seen once. This specimen consisted of peripheral blood, obtained on day 0 of AZD1222 vaccination. The origin of the receptors is an adult in good health.

The V and J genes are TRBV7-9 and TRBJ2-3, with TRBD1 matching 7 bases. This CDR3 region has 17 residues. Germline lookup yields CDR1 SEHNR and CDR2 FQNEAQ (reference sequence). Losses at the gene ends were 1 base for V and 1 base for J; bases not matched to a gene: 8. The CDR3 reads CASSLGQTGPRTDTQYF. The CDR3 nucleotides read TGTGCCAGCAGCTTAGGGCAGACAGGGCCGCGCACAGATACGCAGTATTTT.

For the CDR3, the DNA is TGCGCCAGCGGGGAGGGGAGCACAGATACGCAGTATTTT. It translates to CASGEGSTDTQYF. The chain is built from TRBV10-1 and TRBJ2-3, with TRBD2 matching over 7 bases. This CDR3 spans 13 amino acids. Germline CDR1 WNHNN, CDR2 SYGVQD (reference sequence). Unmatched junction bases numbered 2, after V lost 8 bases and J lost 0 bases.

This clone has just a few counts. In nucleotides, the CDR3 is TGTGCCACCAGTGTCAATGACAGCCCCGAAGCTTTCTTT. Residues: CATSVNDSPEAFF. V and J are TRBV24-1 and TRBJ1-1; possible D gene TRBD1, 5 bases. The CDR3 is 13 amino acids. Germline CDR1 and CDR2: KGHDR and SFDVKD. V lost 5 bases to trimming and J lost 8 bases, with 14 bases between them.

The chain carries TRBV18 and TRBJ1-2, with 10 nucleotides matching TRBD1. This CDR3 region has 16 residues. The germline gives CDR1 KGHSH, CDR2 LQKENI. The junction had 10 bases not matched to a gene; V was cut back by 3 bases and J by 6 bases. CDR3 amino acids: CASSPSRQGARDGYTF. As DNA, the CDR3 is TGTGCCAGCTCACCCTCGAGACAGGGGGCAAGGGATGGCTACACCTTC.

The rearrangement links TRBV7-2 to TRBJ1-2; D might be TRBD1 (6 bases). The CDR3 runs 15 residues. Trimming removed 0 bases from V and 8 bases from J, with 16 bases in between. Germline CDR1 and CDR2: SGHTA and FQGNSA. Here the CDR3 DNA reads TGTGCCAGCAGCTTAGCGAAGGGCGGGGGGCAAGGCTACACCTTC. Translated, it gives CASSLAKGGGQGYTF.

The chain carries TRBV27 and TRBJ2-7; 8 positions match TRBD2. Losses at the gene ends were 6 bases for V and 2 bases for J; bases not matched to a gene: 3. The CDR3 totals 13 residues. Germline V gives CDR1 MNHEY, CDR2 SMNVEV (reference sequence). The DNA of the CDR3 is TGTGCCAGCAGCCGGGGACTAGCCTACGAGCAGTACTTC. Translated: CASSRGLAYEQYF.

The V and J genes are TRBV28 and TRBJ2-1; TRBD2 is a possible D gene (5 bases). V shed 0 bases and J shed 5 bases, with 14 bases lying between them. The CDR3 sequence is 16 residues long. Germline values: CDR1 MDHEN, CDR2 SYDVKM. The CDR3 DNA is TGTGCCAGCAGTTTATGGATTACCGGGAAAGACAATGAGCAGTTCTTC. It encodes CASSLWITGKDNEQFF. Drawing the rest from reference TRBV28 and TRBJ2-1, the complete variable domain is DVKVTQSSRYLVKRTGEKVFLECVQDMDHENMFWYRQDPGLGLRLIYFSYDVKMKEKGDIPEGYSVSREKKERFSLILESASTNQTSMYLCASSLWITGKDNEQFFGPGTRLTVL.

The rearrangement uses TRBV27 and TRBJ1-5, with D unresolved. The germline CDR1 and CDR2 sequences are MNHEY and SMNVEV (reference sequence). The ends were cut back, 3 bases at V and 0 bases at J, with 9 bases in the middle. The CDR3 totals 15 residues. CDR3 coding DNA: TGTGCCAGCAGTTTCAAGGGCCCTAGCAATCAGCCCCAGCATTTT. This codes for CASSFKGPSNQPQHF.

The chain's CDR3 is CASSSTGGTGVLNEQFF. Here the CDR3 DNA reads TGCGCCAGCAGCTCCACCGGCGGGACAGGGGTACTCAATGAGCAGTTCTTC. The chain uses TRBV5-1 and TRBJ2-1; TRBD1 matches 10 bases. The CDR3 runs 17 residues. Trimming cost V 3 bases and J 6 bases; bases outside gene matches: 12. Looked up from germline, CDR1 is SGHRS and CDR2 is YFSETQ. The whole variable domain, remainder taken from reference TRBV5-1 and TRBJ2-1, is KAGVTQTPRYLIKTRGQQVTLSCSPISGHRSVSWYQQTPGQGLQFLFEYFSETQRNKGNFPGRFSGRQFSNSRSEMNVSTLELGDSALYLCASSSTGGTGVLNEQFFGPGTRLTVL.

This CDR3 is CSAKGASYTF. The CDR3, as DNA: TGCAGTGCTAAGGGGGCGAGCTACACCTTC. The rearrangement uses TRBV20-1 and TRBJ1-2; TRBD1 aligns across 7 bases. V shed 4 bases, J shed 9 bases, and the junction held 2 bases outside the gene matches. The CDR3 extends over 10 amino acids. Germline CDR1 DFQATT, CDR2 SNEGSKA (reference sequence).

This chain connects TRBV7-2 to TRBJ1-2; 9 bases line up with TRBD1. The length of the CDR3 is 15 residues. Germline-derived CDR1 and CDR2 are SGHTA and FQGNSA. With V trimmed by 5 bases and J by 7 bases, 11 bases remained unmatched. CDR3 nucleotides: TGTGCCAGCAGCGGGGGGACAGGGCAAATGAGTGGCTACACCTTC. Amino acid sequence: CASSGGTGQMSGYTF.

The rearrangement uses TRBV19 and TRBJ1-2; 10 bases are a match to TRBD1. Germline lookup yields CDR1 LNHDA and CDR2 SQIVND (reference sequence). After removal of 6 bases from V and 7 bases from J, the junction contained 2 bases not matched to a gene. The CDR3 is made up of 12 amino acids. The CDR3 protein is CASSDRGLGYTF. The CDR3 bases are TGTGCCAGTAGCGACAGGGGGCTTGGCTACACCTTC.

V is TRBV28 and J is TRBJ1-2, with D possibly being TRBD1 (6 bases). The germline gives CDR1 MDHEN, CDR2 SYDVKM. V gave up 7 bases and J gave up 5 bases, with 20 bases separating them. The CDR3 has 15 amino acids. CDR3 DNA sequence: TGTGCCAGCATGGGGTTGGAGGGGGGGAGGTATGGCTACACCTTC. Translating gives CASMGLEGGRYGYTF.

The chain carries TRBV2 and TRBJ1-6; perhaps TRBD1 as D (5 bases). The CDR3 extends over 15 amino acids. V was cut by 7 bases and J by 5 bases, with 15 bases left in between. CDR1 is SNHLY and CDR2 is FYNNEI in the germline V gene. CDR3 region: CASKNRDGHNSPLHF. The CDR3 DNA follows: TGTGCCAGCAAGAACCGGGACGGTCATAATTCACCCCTCCACTTT.

V usage is TRBV28 and J usage is TRBJ1-5; D gene ambiguous. The length of the CDR3 is 19 residues. CDR1 and CDR2 from the germline V gene are MDHEN and SYDVKM. The V and J ends lost 9 bases and 0 bases respectively, with 27 bases between them. The chain's CDR3 is CARNSHQVRPDDSNQPQHF. The CDR3 DNA follows: TGTGCCAGGAATTCGCACCAGGTTCGGCCAGACGATAGCAATCAGCCCCAGCATTTT.

The chain uses TRBV6-2 or TRBV6-3 and TRBJ1-5; possible D gene TRBD1, 6 bases. This CDR3 has 16 residues. The V end lost 6 bases, the J end lost 4 bases, and 19 bases lay between the germline ends. Germline V gene data show CDR1 as MNHEY and CDR2 as SVGEGT. The CDR3 bases are TGTGCCAGCAGCTGGGAGAGGGGGAGTGGGAATCAGCCCCAGCATTTT. Its protein is CASSWERGSGNQPQHF.

This clone was observed a handful of times. V gene TRBV24-1 combines with J gene TRBJ2-1; 7 nucleotides agree with TRBD2. CDR3 size: 16 residues. Germline V gene lookup returns CDR1 KGHDR and CDR2 SFDVKD. Losses at the gene ends were 2 bases for V and 16 bases for J; bases not matched to a gene: 19. CDR3: CATSDSGGPSGLVYFF. Written as DNA, the CDR3 is TGTGCCACCAGTGATTCCGGTGGCCCTAGCGGTCTCGTGTATTTCTTC.

The V and J genes are TRBV30 and TRBJ1-2, with 7 nucleotides matching TRBD1. Germline V CDR1 and CDR2: GTSNPN, SVGIG (reference sequence). The CDR3 sequence is 13 residues long. V shed 5 bases and J 4 bases; nucleotides not matched to a gene: 7. Here the CDR3 DNA reads TGTGCCTGGGCTTTGGACAGGCTCTATGGCTACACCTTC. It specifies CAWALDRLYGYTF.

This clone was seen more than once but under ten times. The chain's CDR3 is CASSDIQGYPNYGYTF. The CDR3 nucleotides are TGTGCCAGCAGTGATATTCAGGGGTACCCTAACTATGGCTACACCTTC. J is TRBJ1-2 and V is TRBV27; possibly TRBD1 for D (6 bases). The CDR3 consists of 16 residues. Germline V gene data show CDR1 as MNHEY and CDR2 as SMNVEV (reference sequence). Trimming took off 5 bases at V and 0 bases at J, with 16 bases between the two ends.

The V call is TRBV27, the J call TRBJ1-1; 7 bases agree with TRBD1. The CDR3 is 13 residues long. The trim removed 6 bases at V and 4 bases at J, leaving 5 bases unmatched. Germline V gene lookup returns CDR1 MNHEY and CDR2 SMNVEV (reference sequence). CDR3 in DNA: TGTGCCAGCAGGATATCAGGGGGCACTGAAGCTTTCTTT. Its protein is CASRISGGTEAFF.

The CDR3 bases are TGCGCCAGCAGTCTGACTAGCGGGCCCTACAATGAGCAGTTCTTC. Amino acids: CASSLTSGPYNEQFF. The genes are TRBV5-1 and TRBJ2-1; 10 nucleotides agree with TRBD2. The length of the CDR3 is 15 residues. CDR1 and CDR2 from the germline V gene are SGHRS and YFSETQ. Trimming took 5 bases from V and 2 from J; bases not matched to a gene: 4.

The chain carries TRBV19 and TRBJ1-3; no clear D. The V gene lost 11 bases and the J gene lost 2 bases, with 10 bases spanning the gap. In germline, CDR1 is LNHDA, CDR2 SQIVND (reference sequence). The CDR3 loop spans 12 amino acids. CDR3 in DNA: TGTGCCGTTGTATCTGCTGGAAACACCATATATTTT. Amino acids: CAVVSAGNTIYF. The complete variable domain, with remaining parts taken from reference TRBV19 and TRBJ1-3, reads DGGITQSPKYLFRKEGQNVTLSCEQNLNHDAMYWYRQDPGQGLRLIYYSQIVNDFQKGDIAEGYSVSREKKESFPLTVTSAQKNPTAFYLCAVVSAGNTIYFGEGSWLTVV.

The chain combines TRBV5-4 with TRBJ2-3; 10 nucleotides match TRBD1. Losses at the gene ends were 4 bases for V and 4 bases for J; bases not matched to a gene: 9. The CDR3 contains 16 residues. Germline CDR1 SGHNT, CDR2 YYREEE (reference sequence). CDR3 sequence (DNA): TGTGCCAGCAGCCCTACCGGACAGGGGGGACCAGATACGCAGTATTTT. Residues: CASSPTGQGGPDTQYF.

The chain couples TRBV24-1 to TRBJ2-3; 9 bases align to TRBD2. Unmatched junction bases numbered 18, after V lost 5 bases and J lost 1 base. Germline values: CDR1 KGHDR, CDR2 SFDVKD. This CDR3 is 20 amino acids long. The CDR3 is CATSAVLGKQAGGRTDTQYF. CDR3 DNA: TGTGCCACCAGTGCCGTTTTGGGGAAACAAGCGGGAGGACGCACAGATACGCAGTATTTT.

The gene calls are TRBV19 and TRBJ1-3, with no clear D. Germline V gene sequence: CDR1 LNHDA, CDR2 SQIVND (reference sequence). This CDR3 spans 15 amino acids. V lost 4 bases, J lost 1 base, and 11 bases lay in between. In DNA, the CDR3 is TGTGCCAGTAGTAGACCCGTCGGTTCTGGAAACACCATATATTTT. Its translation is CASSRPVGSGNTIYF.

In its sample, this clone was seen a few times. J is TRBJ1-1 and V is TRBV7-6; D unclear. The CDR3 totals 15 residues. Trimming took off 5 bases at V and 0 bases at J, with 13 bases between the two ends. The V gene's germline CDR1 is SGHVS and CDR2 FNYEAQ. The CDR3 nucleotides read TGTGCCAGCAGCCCAAGACAAACGATGAACACTGAAGCTTTCTTT. Translating gives CASSPRQTMNTEAFF.

The chain carries TRBV30 and TRBJ1-3; D is perhaps TRBD1 (5 bases). V was trimmed by 0 bases and J by 2 bases, leaving 11 bases between them. Germline lookup yields CDR1 GTSNPN and CDR2 SVGIG (reference sequence). The CDR3 totals 15 residues. The CDR3 protein is CAWSVGGPAGNTIYF. DNA for the CDR3: TGTGCCTGGAGTGTGGGGGGTCCGGCTGGAAACACCATATATTTT.

V usage is TRBV28 and J usage is TRBJ2-7; possible D gene TRBD1, 5 bases. Germline-derived CDR1 and CDR2 are MDHEN and SYDVKM. The CDR3 runs 14 residues. V was pared by 6 bases and J by 1 base, with 13 bases between. The CDR3, as DNA: TGTGCCAGCAGCAAACAGGTACCTTCCTACGAGCAGTACTTC. Protein sequence: CASSKQVPSYEQYF.

This clone was picked up one time. The gene calls are TRBV6-5 and TRBJ1-4, with 7 positions matching TRBD1. The CDR3 consists of 15 residues. Germline V gene lookup returns CDR1 MNHEY and CDR2 SVGAGI. J lost 0 bases, V lost 6 bases, and 4 bases had no gene match. This CDR3 reads CASRIDRATNEKLFF. The CDR3 coding sequence is TGTGCCAGCAGGATAGACAGGGCAACTAATGAAAAACTGTTTTTT.

J is TRBJ2-7 and V is TRBV7-8; tentatively, D is TRBD1 or TRBD2 (6 bases each). This CDR3 has 16 residues. Germline CDR1 is SGHVS and CDR2 is FQNEAQ. V was trimmed by 6 bases and J by 6 bases, leaving 24 bases between them. The DNA for the CDR3 is TGTGCCAGCAGGCGAGGGGGAGAGGCGGGGCTGCGCGAGCAGTACTTC. Translation: CASRRGGEAGLREQYF.

The chain joins TRBV27 to TRBJ2-3, with 9 positions matching TRBD2. This CDR3 has 15 residues. CDR1 and CDR2 (germline): MNHEY, SMNVEV (reference sequence). The V and J ends lost 3 bases and 1 base, in that order; junction bases with no gene match: 2. This chain's CDR3 is CASSLERGGTDTQYF. The CDR3 DNA reads TGTGCCAGCAGTTTGGAGCGGGGGGGCACAGATACGCAGTATTTT.

V usage is TRBV11-2 and J usage is TRBJ1-5; D unresolved. Trimming removed 1 base at V and 0 bases at J, with 10 bases between. The CDR3 consists of 16 residues. Germline V CDR1 and CDR2: SGHAT, FQNNGV. In DNA form, the CDR3 reads TGTGCCAGCAGCTTAGGACTTGGGGTTAGCAATCAGCCCCAGCATTTT. Amino acid sequence: CASSLGLGVSNQPQHF.